Shown below are 10 T cell receptor beta chains from a single sample sequenced in a study of control samples from healthy donors and cancer patients. Method: immunoSEQ multiplex PCR; TCRdb's copy keeps in-frame clones and lacks some. The profile covers roughly 220,000 clones, with over 90% appearing a single time and about 1.6% taken by the ten largest. Sequences were obtained from blood. The receptors derive from a man aged 45 to 65 in good health.

V and J are TRBV7-9 and TRBJ1-5, with 8 positions matching TRBD1. The CDR3 contains 15 residues. V was pared by 6 bases and J by 6 bases, with 10 bases of the junction left unmatched. Germline CDR1 and CDR2: SEHNR and FQNEAQ (reference sequence). The CDR3 here is CASSRPGTGPQPQHF. The CDR3 DNA follows: TGTGCCAGCAGTCGTCCGGGGACAGGACCTCAGCCCCAGCATTTT.

V and J are TRBV18 and TRBJ1-4; 9 bases fit TRBD1. CDR1 KGHSH and CDR2 LQKENI come from the germline V gene. The CDR3 runs to 16 residues. V trimming: 3 bases; J trimming: 3 bases; junction bases outside the gene matches: 5. In nucleotides, the CDR3 is TGTGCCAGCTCACCTGGGACAGGGTTGGCTAATGAAAAACTGTTTTTT. It yields the protein CASSPGTGLANEKLFF.

The chain is built from TRBV7-9 and TRBJ2-5; D is unresolved. Trimming shortened V by 5 bases and J by 2 bases, and 18 bases separated the two germline ends. The germline V gene has CDR1 SEHNR and CDR2 FQNEAQ (reference sequence). The length of the CDR3 is 16 residues. CDR3 bases: TGTGCCAGCAGCGCCGATACTACTCGAGGACAAGAGACCCAGTACTTC. Amino acids: CASSADTTRGQETQYF.

DNA for the CDR3: TGTGCCAGCAGCCCCGGACAGGGCAATCAGCCCCAGCATTTT. Translation: CASSPGQGNQPQHF. The chain has TRBV11-2 and TRBJ1-5; 7 bases align to TRBD1. The V gene end was trimmed by 5 bases and the J gene end by 2 bases; junction bases not matched to a gene: 3. The CDR3 is 14 amino acids. CDR1 is SGHAT, CDR2 FQNNGV, per germline.

The rearrangement joins TRBV3-1 (or the pseudogene TRBV3-2) to TRBJ2-5; the D call may be TRBD1 or TRBD2 (6 bases each). This CDR3 is built from 13 residues. V lost 2 bases, J lost 7 bases, and 11 bases lay in between. The germline V gene encodes CDR1 LGHDT and CDR2 YNNKEL (reference sequence). The CDR3 DNA reads as TGTGCCAGCAGCCAAAGGGGGGCAGGGACCCAGTACTTC. This translates into CASSQRGAGTQYF.

Comment on this clone: One junction end disagrees with the germline gene, perhaps due to a read error. The chain employs TRBV5-1 and TRBJ2-6, with a possible D match to TRBD2 (6 bases). The CDR3 sequence is 14 residues long. Germline V gives CDR1 SGHRS, CDR2 YFSETQ. CDR3: CGSRARGGANVLTF. CDR3 sequence (DNA): TGTGGGAGCAGGGCCCGGGGGGGGGCCAACGTCCTGACTTTC.

V gene TRBV21-1 combines with J gene TRBJ2-1; the D call TRBD2 from the table was never checked on the DNA. TRBV21-1 is noted as a pseudogene. This CDR3 comprises 16 residues. The CDR3 sequence: CASSPLTSGIYNEQFF. CDR3 DNA sequence: TGTGCCAGCAGCCCCCTGACTAGCGGAATCTACAATGAGCAGTTCTTC.

The chain combines TRBV18 with TRBJ2-3, with D perhaps assigned TRBD1 or TRBD2 (6 bases each). The germline V gene encodes CDR1 KGHSH and CDR2 LQKENI. The V gene lost 3 bases and the J gene lost 3 bases, with 13 bases spanning the gap. There are 15 residues in the CDR3. CDR3 residues: CASSPLRGGTDTQYF. CDR3 nucleotides: TGTGCCAGCTCACCTCTCAGGGGAGGAACAGATACGCAGTATTTT.

This chain connects TRBV11-2 to TRBJ1-6; D unresolved. V lost 7 bases and J lost 0, with 10 bases in between. This CDR3 has 15 amino acids. CDR1 and CDR2 (germline): SGHAT, FQNNGV. The CDR3 nucleotides read TGTGCCAGCAACCCCGAGGGCTCCTATAATTCACCCCTCCACTTT. The encoded protein is CASNPEGSYNSPLHF.

This clone has only a few counts. The chain links TRBV5-6 to TRBJ2-2; 10 bases align to TRBD1. This CDR3 has 14 residues. Losses at the gene ends were 5 bases for V and 6 bases for J; bases not matched to a gene: 4. The V gene's germline CDR1 is SGHDT and CDR2 YYEEEE. CDR3 amino acids: CASRLGQGAGELFF. DNA of the CDR3: TGTGCCAGCAGACTTGGACAGGGGGCCGGGGAGCTGTTTTTT.